Listed here are 20 T cell receptor beta chains from one sample, sequenced in a study of TIL therapy for anti-PD-1-resistant metastatic lung cancer. Stated time point: pre-treatment sample, taken before nivolumab and TIL therapy. The libraries were made with immunoSEQ v3. TCRdb's table, derived via immunoSEQ multiplex PCR, lists solely in-frame clones and lacks some. The sample includes 57,000 or so clones, roughly 91% seen only once; the top ten take just over 2.5%. The sample in question was blood, obtained at baseline. All receptors come from a person aged 25-85 years with non-small cell lung cancer.

The chain recombines TRBV7-8 with TRBJ2-3; 13 bases agree with TRBD2. The CDR3 totals 16 residues. The V segment lost 6 bases and the J segment 0 bases; nucleotides outside the gene matches: 3. The germline gives CDR1 SGHVS, CDR2 FQNEAQ. The CDR3 DNA reads TGTGCCAGCAGAGCGGGACTAGCGGGGAGCACAGATACGCAGTATTTT. Protein: CASRAGLAGSTDTQYF.

This sequence joins TRBV6-1 and TRBJ1-2, with unresolved D. Germline V lookup: CDR1 MNHNS, CDR2 SASEGT. Trimming cost V 1 base and J 4 bases, with 13 bases left between them. The CDR3 is 15 residues long. The DNA of the CDR3 is TGTGCCAGCAGTGAAGGCCCCATCGTGGCCTATGGCTACACCTTC. Its translation is CASSEGPIVAYGYTF.

Only one count was recorded for this clone. The chain carries TRBV2 and TRBJ2-1; 8 nucleotides agree with TRBD2. Germline V gives CDR1 SNHLY, CDR2 FYNNEI. CDR3 length equals 14 residues. Germline trimming cut 7 bases from V and 6 bases from J; bases unmatched to any gene: 8. The DNA for the CDR3 is TGTGCCAGCACCGCGGGGACTAGTCCCAATGAGCAGTTCTTC. Protein sequence: CASTAGTSPNEQFF.

J is TRBJ1-3 and V is TRBV18; a weak D match, TRBD1 (5 bases). Between the trimmed V and J ends, which lost 3 bases and 0 bases, there was a span of 9 bases. Germline V gene data show CDR1 as KGHSH and CDR2 as LQKENI. The CDR3 runs 15 residues. The CDR3 spells CASSPPGGSGNTIYF. In DNA form, the CDR3 reads TGTGCCAGCTCACCCCCGGGGGGCTCTGGAAACACCATATATTTT.

This clone was found a few times. The chain recombines TRBV28 with TRBJ2-7, with a possible D match to TRBD2 (6 bases). This CDR3 region has 13 residues. Trimming took 7 bases from V and 5 from J, leaving 15 bases between them. In germline, CDR1 is MDHEN, CDR2 SYDVKM. This CDR3 reads CASTGGPQDEQYF. The CDR3 region has the DNA TGTGCCAGCACCGGGGGACCCCAAGACGAGCAGTACTTC.

This clone was seen more than once but under ten times. The CDR3 bases are TGCAGTGTCGGGGGTTTCACTGAAGCTTTCTTT. Translation gives CSVGGFTEAFF. The chain carries TRBV20-1 and TRBJ1-1; D is possibly TRBD1 (5 bases). This CDR3 is 11 amino acids long. Per germline, CDR1 DFQATT and CDR2 SNEGSKA (reference sequence). V lost 7 bases and J 4 bases, leaving 10 bases between the germline ends.

V and J are TRBV5-1 and TRBJ2-1, with TRBD2 identical over 9 bases. The CDR3 consists of 20 residues. Unmatched junction bases numbered 15, after V lost 2 bases and J lost 0 bases. Per germline, CDR1 SGHRS and CDR2 YFSETQ. The CDR3 DNA reads TGCGCCAGCAGCTTTGGGACTAGCCTTACACGACTCCTCTCCTACAATGAGCAGTTCTTC. It is translated as CASSFGTSLTRLLSYNEQFF.

V is TRBV9 and J is TRBJ2-7; D assignment may be TRBD1 or TRBD2 (5 bases each). Trimming took 0 bases from V and 1 from J, leaving 8 bases between them. The CDR3 runs to 14 residues. CDR1 and CDR2 (germline): SGDLS, YYNGEE. CDR3: CASSVGDRSYEQYF. CDR3 DNA: TGTGCCAGCAGCGTAGGGGACCGGTCCTACGAGCAGTACTTC.

DNA for the CDR3: TGTGCCAGCAGTTTCCTTGGTGAAAAACTGTTTTTT. Residues: CASSFLGEKLFF. This rearrangement joins TRBV12-3 or TRBV12-4 to TRBJ1-4; D remains ambiguous. Trimming pared 3 bases from V and 7 bases from J, leaving 6 bases between. This CDR3 is built from 12 residues.

V is TRBV2 and J is TRBJ2-3; perhaps TRBD2 as D (7 bases). This CDR3 contains 14 residues. Germline V gives CDR1 SNHLY, CDR2 FYNNEI. CDR3 coding DNA: TGTGCTCTATCTAGGGGGGGGAGCACAGATACGCAGTATTTT. Protein sequence: CALSRGGSTDTQYF.

The chain uses TRBV10-3 and TRBJ2-4, with D uncertain. Trimming pared 2 bases from V and 5 bases from J, leaving 7 bases between. This CDR3 is 13 amino acids long. Germline V lookup: CDR1 ENHRY, CDR2 SYGVKD. The CDR3 protein is CAISEATENIQYF. CDR3 nucleotide sequence: TGTGCCATCAGTGAGGCAACGGAAAACATTCAGTACTTC.

The chain employs TRBV6-5 and TRBJ1-2; D is unresolved. Per the germline V gene, CDR1 is MNHEY and CDR2 is SVGAGI. The germline V and J ends were trimmed by 2 bases and 0 bases, with 13 bases remaining between them. The CDR3 extends over 16 amino acids. The CDR3 DNA follows: TGTGCCAGCAGTTACACGGACCGCCGATCTAACTATGGCTACACCTTC. Translation: CASSYTDRRSNYGYTF.

DNA for the CDR3: TGTGCCAGCACCTCGCGGGGGGCCTCCTACGAGCAGTACTTC. Residues: CASTSRGASYEQYF. This chain joins TRBV5-8 and TRBJ2-7, with 8 bases aligning to TRBD2. This CDR3 is 14 amino acids long. Trimming at V came to 6 bases and at J to 0 bases, leaving 5 bases not matched to a gene. Germline V gives CDR1 SGHTS, CDR2 YDEGEE.

V is TRBV7-6 and J is TRBJ2-7; tentatively, D is TRBD1 or TRBD2 (5 bases each). The CDR3 consists of 13 residues. The germline CDR1 and CDR2 sequences are SGHVS and FNYEAQ. Between the trimmed V and J ends, which lost 5 bases and 9 bases, there was a span of 17 bases. The CDR3 DNA is TGTGCCAGCAGCAACGAGGCTGGGGGTGGGCAGTACTTC. Its protein product is CASSNEAGGGQYF.

This clone was picked up a small number of times. The V gene is TRBV5-1, the J gene TRBJ2-1; D not certain. V was shortened by 2 bases and J by 0 bases, with 12 bases between the two germline ends. The V gene's germline CDR1 is SGHRS and CDR2 YFSETQ. There are 16 residues in the CDR3. The CDR3 coding sequence is TGCGCCAGCAGCTTACGGACGGAGCCCTCCTACAATGAGCAGTTCTTC. Translated, it gives CASSLRTEPSYNEQFF.

CDR3 coding DNA: TGTGCCAGCAGCGTAGAAGCCGGGGAGCTGTTTTTT. Amino acids: CASSVEAGELFF. This chain joins TRBV9 and TRBJ2-2; D uncertain. Trimming took off 0 bases at V and 6 bases at J, with 3 bases between the two ends. The CDR3 extends over 12 amino acids. From germline, CDR1 is SGDLS and CDR2 YYNGEE. Filled out from reference TRBV9 and TRBJ2-2, the complete variable domain reads DSGVTQTPKHLITATGQRVTLRCSPRSGDLSVYWYQQSLDQGLQFLIQYYNGEERAKGNILERFSAQQFPDLHSELNLSSLELGDSALYFCASSVEAGELFFGEGSRLTVL.

V gene TRBV12-3 or TRBV12-4 combines with J gene TRBJ2-3, with D possibly matching TRBD1 (5 bases). This CDR3 has 13 residues. The ends were cut back, 1 base at V and 4 bases at J, with 6 bases in the middle. CDR3 in amino acids: CASSLEGPDTQYF. CDR3 in DNA: TGTGCCAGCAGTTTAGAGGGGCCAGATACGCAGTATTTT.

This chain joins TRBV27 and TRBJ2-7, with D possibly matching TRBD1 (5 bases). Germline lookup yields CDR1 MNHEY and CDR2 SMNVEV (reference sequence). V lost 2 bases to trimming and J lost 5 bases, with 22 bases between them. This CDR3 has 17 residues. CDR3 protein: CASSLRPPAGLVHEQYF. The CDR3 DNA reads TGTGCCAGCAGTTTACGTCCGCCGGCAGGGCTGGTTCACGAGCAGTACTTC.

The chain combines TRBV10-1 with TRBJ2-1, with 14 bases lining up with TRBD2. The germline CDR1 and CDR2 sequences are WNHNN and SYGVQD (reference sequence). CDR3 length: 18 residues. The ends lost 4 bases at V and 4 bases at J; junction bases unmatched: 9. DNA for the CDR3: TGCGCCAGCAGTGTGCCGAAGACTAGCGGGAGGGAGTACAATGAGCAGTTCTTC. Translating gives CASSVPKTSGREYNEQFF.

The chain recombines TRBV28 with TRBJ2-7; 10 positions agree with TRBD1. The V gene's germline CDR1 is MDHEN and CDR2 SYDVKM. With V trimmed by 2 bases and J by 4 bases, 2 bases remained unmatched. CDR3 length: 14 residues. CDR3 sequence reads: CASSLPGQGYEQYF. The CDR3 DNA reads as TGTGCCAGCAGTTTACCGGGACAGGGGTACGAGCAGTACTTC. The variable domain in full, with the rest retrieved from reference TRBV28 and TRBJ2-7, is DVKVTQSSRYLVKRTGEKVFLECVQDMDHENMFWYRQDPGLGLRLIYFSYDVKMKEKGDIPEGYSVSREKKERFSLILESASTNQTSMYLCASSLPGQGYEQYFGPGTRLTVT.